The rows below give T cell receptor beta chains drawn from one sample of a study of human T cells and chemical hapten exposure. TCRdb called the 5' RACE reads again in MiXCR, with one record for every CDR3 protein. This table holds approximately 140,000 distinct CDR3 sequences, 4.1% found once. The receptors stem from a female donor in good health. Both conserved end residues are part of each CDR3. A D gene is named only where the DNA matches it firmly. Only part of the rows carry a size: once, few, many, or a class if the clone is expanded.

NA	TRBD1	TRBJ1-1	TRBV18	TGTGCCAGCTCACCTCGGGACAGTGAAGCTTTCTTT	CASSPRDSEAFF
many	NA	TRBJ1-3	TRBV5-5	TGTGCCAGCAGCTTTGGGGAGGTTGGAAACACCATATATTTT	CASSFGEVGNTIYF
many	TRBD1	TRBJ1-1	TRBV9	TGTGCCAGCAGCGGCGGACAGGGAATAGGCACTGAAGCTTTCTTT	CASSGGQGIGTEAFF
few	TRBD1	TRBJ1-3	TRBV3-1	TGTGCCAGCAGCCTTGACAGGGAAGCGACGGGAAACACCATATATTTT	CASSLDREATGNTIYF
few	NA	TRBJ1-1	TRBV21-1	TGTGCCAGCAGCAAAGTCCCTGAAGCTTTCTTT	CASSKVPEAFF
few	NA	TRBJ2-3	TRBV12-3/TRBV12-4	TGTGCCAGCAGCTACAGAGAAGATACGCAGTATTTT	CASSYREDTQYF
many	NA	TRBJ2-3	TRBV29-1	TGCAGCGTTGATATGGTGGTCTCGGGACGCACAGATACGCAGTATTTT	CSVDMVVSGRTDTQYF
many	TRBD1	TRBJ1-1	TRBV3-1	TGTGCCAGCAGCTCCCGGACAGGGATGGACACTGAAGCTTTCTTT	CASSSRTGMDTEAFF
many	TRBD1	TRBJ1-2	TRBV14	TGTGCCAGCAGCCGAGACGTAAGGACAGGAGCTAACTATGGCTACACCTTC	CASSRDVRTGANYGYTF
many	TRBD2	TRBJ2-5	TRBV4-3	TGCGCCAGCAGCCGAGCCCCTAGCGGGGATATAGGAGAGACCCAGTACTTC	CASSRAPSGDIGETQYF
many	TRBD1	TRBJ2-6	TRBV2	TGTGCCAGCATCCGGGACAGGATCTCTGGGGCCAACGTCCTGACTTTC	CASIRDRISGANVLTF
many	TRBD2	TRBJ2-5	TRBV20-1	TGCAGTGCTAGCGGGGGGGCCCAAGAGACCCAGTACTTC	CSASGGAQETQYF
few	NA	TRBJ1-5	TRBV5-1	TGCGCCAGCAGCCCCGGGACATGTAATCAGCCCCAGCATTTT	CASSPGTCNQPQHF
many	NA	TRBJ2-2	TRBV5-1	TGCGCCAGCAGCTTGGCCCGGGGCCTGACCGGGGAGCTGTTTTTT	CASSLARGLTGELFF
many	TRBD1	TRBJ1-2	TRBV28	TGTGCCAGCAGTTTATTGGGACAGGAGCGGGTCTATGGCTACACCTTC	CASSLLGQERVYGYTF
NA	TRBD1	TRBJ1-2	TRBV2	TGTGCCAGCATGGGAGACAGGGTGTTAGGCGATGGCTACACCTTC	CASMGDRVLGDGYTF
many	NA	TRBJ1-1	TRBV6-5	TGTGCCAGCAGTAACCTTCCAGGGAACACTGAAGCTTTCTTT	CASSNLPGNTEAFF
many	NA	TRBJ1-1	TRBV5-1	TGCGCCAGCAGCTTGGTCCAGCGGTCGAACACTGAAGCTTTCTTT	CASSLVQRSNTEAFF
NA	NA	TRBJ1-5	TRBV20-1	TGCAGTGCTTACAGGCCCCATCAGCCCCAGCATTTT	CSAYRPHQPQHF
many	TRBD2	TRBJ2-3	TRBV9	TGTGCCAGCAGCCCCCGGGGTGACGGACTAGCGGGGACGACAGATACGCAGTATTTT	CASSPRGDGLAGTTDTQYF
many	NA	TRBJ2-3	TRBV5-1	TGCGCCAGCAGCTTGGGGACGGCCTACACAGATACGCAGTATTTT	CASSLGTAYTDTQYF
many	TRBD1	TRBJ2-7	TRBV28	TGTGCCAGCACCCGGGACAGGATCTACGAGCAGTACTTC	CASTRDRIYEQYF